A single sample is the source of the 17 T cell receptor beta chains below, sequenced in a study of cytomegalovirus exposure and HLA in healthy donors. Libraries were prepared by immunoSEQ multiplex PCR; TCRdb keeps only in-frame clonotypes and omits some of them. The table lists 100,000 to 150,000 clones, approximately 95% of them singletons. Sequencing input: PBMCs. These receptors were taken from a man younger than 35 in good health and CMV-seronegative.

The chain has TRBV28 and TRBJ1-5; D is ambiguous. The CDR3 covers 18 residues. The germline V gene has CDR1 MDHEN and CDR2 SYDVKM. Between the trimmed V and J ends, which lost 6 bases and 1 base, there was a span of 22 bases. The CDR3 loop is CASRRVAGELSSNQPQHF. The CDR3 bases are TGTGCCAGCAGGAGGGTGGCCGGGGAACTCTCAAGCAATCAGCCCCAGCATTTT.

This clone was observed a single time. This chain uses TRBV19 with TRBJ2-3, with 8 bases that match TRBD1. This CDR3 region has 15 residues. J was trimmed by 4 bases and V by 6 bases; bases with no gene match: 9. Germline V gives CDR1 LNHDA, CDR2 SQIVND (reference sequence). The CDR3: CASSPLSTGADTQYF. The CDR3 DNA reads TGTGCCAGTAGCCCCCTCTCGACAGGGGCAGATACGCAGTATTTT.

The J gene is TRBJ2-7, the V gene TRBV7-9, with TRBD1 matching 7 bases. CDR3 length equals 14 residues. Trimming at V came to 4 bases and at J to 5 bases, leaving 8 bases not matched to a gene. Germline CDR1 and CDR2: SEHNR and FQNEAQ (reference sequence). As DNA, the CDR3 is TGTGCCAGCAGCTCACCGGGACAGTCGAACGAGCAGTACTTC. It translates to CASSSPGQSNEQYF.

CDR3 in DNA: TGCGCCAGCGGGACAGCTCCTAACACAGATACGCAGTATTTT. Its protein is CASGTAPNTDTQYF. This chain links TRBV10-2 with TRBJ2-3; TRBD1 aligns across 7 bases. Germline CDR1 and CDR2: WSHSY and SAAADI. The ends lost 8 bases at V and 2 bases at J; junction bases unmatched: 7. The CDR3 is made up of 14 amino acids.

This rearrangement joins TRBV28 to TRBJ2-5; 12 bases agree with TRBD2. In germline, CDR1 is MDHEN, CDR2 SYDVKM. J lost 4 bases, V lost 7 bases, and 4 bases had no gene match. The CDR3 is 14 amino acids. The DNA for the CDR3 is TGTGCCAGCATCCCGGGACTAGCGGGAGAGACCCAGTACTTC. Protein product: CASIPGLAGETQYF.

The chain recombines TRBV15 with TRBJ1-1; TRBD1 matches 9 bases. Trimming took 5 bases from V and 2 from J; bases not matched to a gene: 3. Germline CDR1 and CDR2: LNHNV and YYDKDF (reference sequence). This CDR3 contains 14 residues. The CDR3: CATSRTGANTEAFF. CDR3 coding DNA: TGTGCCACCAGCCGGACAGGGGCCAACACTGAAGCTTTCTTT.

The chain has TRBV5-1 and TRBJ2-7; 10 bases agree with TRBD1. The CDR3 contains 14 residues. Germline lookup yields CDR1 SGHRS and CDR2 YFSETQ. The J segment lost 5 bases and the V segment lost 7 bases, leaving 9 bases of the junction unmatched. The CDR3 sequence: CASWGDRGIHEQYF. DNA for the CDR3: TGCGCCAGCTGGGGGGACAGGGGAATCCACGAGCAGTACTTC.

The chain carries TRBV9 and TRBJ2-1, with 8 bases that match TRBD2. This CDR3 has 17 amino acids. Germline V lookup: CDR1 SGDLS, CDR2 YYNGEE. V shed 1 base and J 5 bases; nucleotides not matched to a gene: 11. The DNA for the CDR3 is TGTGCCAGCAGCGTAAGGGAGCGCGGGAGGATAGACAATGAGCAGTTCTTC. It is translated as CASSVRERGRIDNEQFF.

The chain couples TRBV5-1 to TRBJ2-7, with a possible D match to TRBD1 (6 bases). Trimming took off 4 bases at V and 6 bases at J, with 17 bases between the two ends. Per the germline V gene, CDR1 is SGHRS and CDR2 is YFSETQ. The CDR3 is 14 amino acids. CDR3 sequence (DNA): TGCGCCAGCAGCCTGTCGGGACAAAACATCGAGCAGTACTTC. The encoded protein is CASSLSGQNIEQYF.

CDR3 amino acids: CASSPTTGGGLDYTF. Written as DNA, the CDR3 is TGCGCCAGCAGCCCCACGACAGGGGGCGGACTCGACTACACCTTC. J is TRBJ1-2 and V is TRBV5-1, with 10 bases identical to TRBD1. The CDR3 spans 15 residues. Germline trimming cut 4 bases from V and 10 bases from J; bases unmatched to any gene: 13. Germline CDR1 reads SGHRS; CDR2 reads YFSETQ.

The chain couples TRBV4-1 to TRBJ1-3; 8 bases are shared with TRBD1. The CDR3 consists of 15 residues. J gave up 3 bases and V 2 bases, and 3 bases lay outside the gene matches. The germline V gene has CDR1 MGHRA and CDR2 YSYEKL. CDR3 DNA sequence: TGCGCCAGCAGCCAACCCACAGGGGGTGGAAACACCATATATTTT. It translates to CASSQPTGGGNTIYF.

CDR3 region: CASSQLLAVYNEQFF. Written as DNA, the CDR3 is TGCGCCAGCAGCCAGCTCCTAGCGGTATACAATGAGCAGTTCTTC. The genes are TRBV4-1 and TRBJ2-1, with TRBD2 matching over 7 bases. Germline V gives CDR1 MGHRA, CDR2 YSYEKL. With V trimmed by 3 bases and J by 4 bases, 6 bases remained unmatched. The CDR3 runs to 15 residues.

This clone was counted a single time. V usage is TRBV15 and J usage is TRBJ2-7, with TRBD2 identical over 12 bases. V shed 5 bases and J 1 base; nucleotides not matched to a gene: 3. Germline lookup yields CDR1 LNHNV and CDR2 YYDKDF (reference sequence). The length of the CDR3 is 15 residues. The CDR3 nucleotides read TGTGCCACCAGCCGCGGGACTAGCGGGTCCTACGAGCAGTACTTC. This gives the protein CATSRGTSGSYEQYF.

The chain carries TRBV7-9 and TRBJ1-2; D remains unclear. Per the germline V gene, CDR1 is SEHNR and CDR2 is FQNEAQ (reference sequence). Trimming left V 0 bases short and J 7 bases short, with 6 bases between. CDR3 length: 12 amino acids. For the CDR3, the DNA is TGTGCCAGCAGCTTAGCGAACAGTGGCTACACCTTC. Its protein is CASSLANSGYTF.

The chain has TRBV4-3 and TRBJ2-3, with TRBD2 matching over 15 bases. The germline CDR1 and CDR2 sequences are LGHNA and YSLEER. Losses at the gene ends were 4 bases for V and 3 bases for J; bases not matched to a gene: 5. The CDR3 sequence is 17 residues long. The CDR3 loop reads CASSPGLAGGGTDTQYF. DNA for the CDR3: TGCGCCAGCAGCCCCGGACTAGCGGGAGGGGGAACAGATACGCAGTATTTT.

This chain connects TRBV10-3 to TRBJ1-5; 10 bases align to TRBD1. Germline V gene sequence: CDR1 ENHRY, CDR2 SYGVKD. The CDR3 extends over 15 amino acids. V was clipped by 6 bases and J by 6 bases; unmatched bases: 8. The CDR3 coding sequence is TGTGCCATCAGATCGGACAGGGGGGGGAGTCAGCCCCAGCATTTT. Translated: CAIRSDRGGSQPQHF.

This clone was seen only a few times. J is TRBJ2-7 and V is TRBV6-5, with 9 bases fitting TRBD2. V trimming: 0 bases; J trimming: 5 bases; junction bases outside the gene matches: 5. Germline V gene sequence: CDR1 MNHEY, CDR2 SVGAGI. This CDR3 is built from 15 residues. CDR3 loop: CASSYSGSGSDEQYF. The CDR3 DNA follows: TGTGCCAGCAGTTACTCGGGTAGCGGGAGCGACGAGCAGTACTTC.